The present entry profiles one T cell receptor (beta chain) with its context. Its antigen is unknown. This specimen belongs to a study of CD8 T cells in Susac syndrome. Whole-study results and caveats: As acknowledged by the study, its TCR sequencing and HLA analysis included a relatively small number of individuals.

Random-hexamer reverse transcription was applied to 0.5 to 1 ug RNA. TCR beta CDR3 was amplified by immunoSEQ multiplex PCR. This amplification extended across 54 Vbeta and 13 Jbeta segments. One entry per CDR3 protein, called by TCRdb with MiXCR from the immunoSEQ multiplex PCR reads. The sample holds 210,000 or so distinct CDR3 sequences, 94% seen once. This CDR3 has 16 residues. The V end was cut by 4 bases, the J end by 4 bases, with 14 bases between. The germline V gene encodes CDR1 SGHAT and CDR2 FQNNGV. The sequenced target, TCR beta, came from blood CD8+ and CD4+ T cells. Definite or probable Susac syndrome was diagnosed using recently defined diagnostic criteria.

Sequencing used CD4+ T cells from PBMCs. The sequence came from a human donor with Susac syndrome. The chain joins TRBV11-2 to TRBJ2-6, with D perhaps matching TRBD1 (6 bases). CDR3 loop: CASSSSQGLGANVLTF. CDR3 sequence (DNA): TGTGCCAGCAGCTCGTCCCAGGGGCTCGGGGCCAACGTCCTGACTTTC.